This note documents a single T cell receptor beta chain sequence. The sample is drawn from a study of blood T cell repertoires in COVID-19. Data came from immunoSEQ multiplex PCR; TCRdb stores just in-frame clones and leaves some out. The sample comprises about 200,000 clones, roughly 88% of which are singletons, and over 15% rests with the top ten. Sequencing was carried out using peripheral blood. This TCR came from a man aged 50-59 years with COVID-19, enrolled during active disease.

The CDR3 reads CASSYSAGVEAFF. The CDR3 DNA follows: TGTGCCAGCAGTTACTCGGCAGGGGTTGAAGCTTTCTTT. This chain connects TRBV6-5 to TRBJ1-1, with D possibly TRBD1 on 6 matching bases. Per germline, CDR1 MNHEY and CDR2 SVGAGI. V lost 0 bases to trimming and J lost 7 bases, with 9 bases between them. The CDR3 totals 13 residues.